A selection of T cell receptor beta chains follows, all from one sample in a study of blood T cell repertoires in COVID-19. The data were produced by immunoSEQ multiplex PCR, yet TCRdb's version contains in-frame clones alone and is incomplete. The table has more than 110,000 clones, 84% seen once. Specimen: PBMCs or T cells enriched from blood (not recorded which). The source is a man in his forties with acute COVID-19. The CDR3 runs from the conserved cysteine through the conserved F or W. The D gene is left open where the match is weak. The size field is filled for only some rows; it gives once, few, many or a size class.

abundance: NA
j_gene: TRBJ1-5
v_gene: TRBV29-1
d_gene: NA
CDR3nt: TGCAGCGTTGCGTCAGGGCAGCATCAGCCCCAGCATTTT
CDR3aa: CSVASGQHQPQHF

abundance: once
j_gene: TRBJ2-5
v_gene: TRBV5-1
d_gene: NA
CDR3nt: TGCGCCAGCAGCTTAACCGGCGGGACAGACCAAGAGACCCAGTACTTC
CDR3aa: CASSLTGGTDQETQYF

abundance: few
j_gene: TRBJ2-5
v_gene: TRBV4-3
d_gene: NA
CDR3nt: TGCGCCAGCAGCCAAGTAGGAGGGGAGACCCAGTACTTC
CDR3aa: CASSQVGGETQYF

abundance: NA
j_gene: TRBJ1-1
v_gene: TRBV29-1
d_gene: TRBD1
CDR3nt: TGCAGCGTCCGGGGGACAGGGGGATTGGACACTGAAGCTTTCTTT
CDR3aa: CSVRGTGGLDTEAFF

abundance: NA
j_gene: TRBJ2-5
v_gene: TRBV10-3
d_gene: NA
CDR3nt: TGTGCCATCGGGGAGGCGGAGACCCAGTACTTC
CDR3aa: CAIGEAETQYF

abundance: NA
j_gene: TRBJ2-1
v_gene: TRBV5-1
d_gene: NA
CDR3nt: TGCGCCAGCAGCTTGGCCGTCACAGGGTACGACAATGAGCAGTTCTTC
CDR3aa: CASSLAVTGYDNEQFF

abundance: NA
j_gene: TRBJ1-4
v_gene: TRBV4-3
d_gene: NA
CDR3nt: TGCGCCAGCAGCCAAGTGTGGTCGTCCGGTAATGAAAAACTGTTTTTT
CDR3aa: CASSQVWSSGNEKLFF

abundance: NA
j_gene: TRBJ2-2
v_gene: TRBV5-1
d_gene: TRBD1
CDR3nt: TGCGCCAGCCACGAAAGACAGGGGGTCACCGGGGAGCTGTTTTTT
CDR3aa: CASHERQGVTGELFF

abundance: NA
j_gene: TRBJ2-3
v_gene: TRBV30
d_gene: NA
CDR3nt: TGTGCCTGGAGTACAGGGTCCGGCGATACGCAGTATTTT
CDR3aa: CAWSTGSGDTQYF

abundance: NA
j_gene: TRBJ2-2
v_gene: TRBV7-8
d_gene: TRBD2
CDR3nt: TGTGCCAGCAGCTTAGGACTAGCGGGTCCCTCGGGGACCGGGGAGCTGTTTTTT
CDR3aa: CASSLGLAGPSGTGELFF

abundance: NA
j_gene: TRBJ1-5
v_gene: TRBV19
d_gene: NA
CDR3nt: TGTGCCAGTGCGGGCCTGAATCTAGGGAGTGATGGTCAGCCCCAGCATTTT
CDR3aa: CASAGLNLGSDGQPQHF

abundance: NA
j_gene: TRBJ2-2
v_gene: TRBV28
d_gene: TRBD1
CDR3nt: TGTGCCAGCAGTGTGACAGGGGTGAACACCGGGGAGCTGTTTTTT
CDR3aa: CASSVTGVNTGELFF

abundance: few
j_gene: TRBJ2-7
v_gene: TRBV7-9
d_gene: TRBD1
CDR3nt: TGTGCCAGCAGCTTAGGGGACAGGGGGCCGTCCTCCTACGAGCAGTACTTC
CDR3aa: CASSLGDRGPSSYEQYF

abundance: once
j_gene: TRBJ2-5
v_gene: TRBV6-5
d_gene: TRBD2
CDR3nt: TGTGCCAGCAGTCAGCGGACTAGCGTGGAGACCCAGTACTTC
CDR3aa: CASSQRTSVETQYF

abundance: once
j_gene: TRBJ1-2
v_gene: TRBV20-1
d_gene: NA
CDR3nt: TGCAGTGCTAGTTTCGGTGGTTGGCGGGGAGACCGAGGAAATGGCTACACCTTC
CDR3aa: CSASFGGWRGDRGNGYTF

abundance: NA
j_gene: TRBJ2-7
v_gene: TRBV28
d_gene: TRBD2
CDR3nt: TGTGCCAGCAGTTCCAATACTCTAGGTAGCGGGAGTCTCTACGAGCAGTACTTC
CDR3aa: CASSSNTLGSGSLYEQYF

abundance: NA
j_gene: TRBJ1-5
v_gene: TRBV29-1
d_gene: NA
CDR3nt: TGCAGCGTCGGCTGGGCCGATAGCAATCAGCCCCAGCATTTT
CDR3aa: CSVGWADSNQPQHF

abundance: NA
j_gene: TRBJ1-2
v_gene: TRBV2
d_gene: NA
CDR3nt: TGTGCCAGCAGCCAACAGGCTAACTATGGCTACACCTTC
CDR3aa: CASSQQANYGYTF

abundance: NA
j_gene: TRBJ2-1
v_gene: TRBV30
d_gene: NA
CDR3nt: TGTGCCTGGAGTGTAATGGCCAACTCCTACAATGAGCAGTTCTTC
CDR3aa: CAWSVMANSYNEQFF

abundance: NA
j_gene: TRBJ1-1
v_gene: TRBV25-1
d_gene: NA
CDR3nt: TGTGCCAGCAGCCTGGGGGGGGACACTGAAGCTTTCTTT
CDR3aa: CASSLGGDTEAFF

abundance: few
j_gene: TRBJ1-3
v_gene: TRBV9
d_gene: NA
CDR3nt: TGTGCCAGCAGCCCAAAGACAGGTCTTGACACCATATATTTT
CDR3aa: CASSPKTGLDTIYF

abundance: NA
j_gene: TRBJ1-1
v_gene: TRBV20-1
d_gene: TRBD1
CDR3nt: TGCAGTGCTAGAGGGGACAGTGAAGCTTTCTTT
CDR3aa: CSARGDSEAFF

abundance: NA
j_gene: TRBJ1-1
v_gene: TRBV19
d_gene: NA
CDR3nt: TGTGCCAGTAGTGGGGCTTGGAACACTGAAGCTTTCTTT
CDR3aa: CASSGAWNTEAFF

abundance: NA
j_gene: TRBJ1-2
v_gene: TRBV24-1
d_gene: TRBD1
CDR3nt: TGTGCCACCAGTGAACCGGGACAGGGGGCGGAAGGCTACACCTTC
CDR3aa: CATSEPGQGAEGYTF

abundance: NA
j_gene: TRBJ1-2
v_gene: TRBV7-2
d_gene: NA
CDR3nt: TGTGCCAGCAGCTTCGGGAGCGGCGGCTACACCTTC
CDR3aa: CASSFGSGGYTF

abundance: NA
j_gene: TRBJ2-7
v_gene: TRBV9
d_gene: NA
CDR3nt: TGTGCCAGCAACCCCGGGACCCCGGGACATGAGCAGTACTTC
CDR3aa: CASNPGTPGHEQYF

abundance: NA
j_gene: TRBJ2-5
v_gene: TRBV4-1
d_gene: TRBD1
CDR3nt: TGCGCCAGCAGCCAAGCGACCGGGACAGGAGGTCCCCAAGAGACCCAGTACTTC
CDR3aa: CASSQATGTGGPQETQYF

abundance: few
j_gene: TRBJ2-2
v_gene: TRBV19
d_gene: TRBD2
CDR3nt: TGTGCCAGTAGTACGCCTAGCGGGGGCCTACTCACCGGGGAGCTGTTTTTT
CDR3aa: CASSTPSGGLLTGELFF

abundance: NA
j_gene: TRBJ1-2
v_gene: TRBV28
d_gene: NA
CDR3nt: TGTGCCAGCAGTCCAAACTTCCGCGGGGGCGCGGCTGGCTACACCTTC
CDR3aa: CASSPNFRGGAAGYTF

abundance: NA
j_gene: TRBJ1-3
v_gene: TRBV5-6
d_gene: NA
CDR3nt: TGTGCCAGCAGCTTTATTTCCGGGGGGATACATGGAAACACCATATATTTT
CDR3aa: CASSFISGGIHGNTIYF

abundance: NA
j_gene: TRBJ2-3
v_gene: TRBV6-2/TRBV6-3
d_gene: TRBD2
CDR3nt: TGTGCCAGCAGTTACCCCATCGATAGCGGGGGAACGCAGTATTTT
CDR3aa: CASSYPIDSGGTQYF

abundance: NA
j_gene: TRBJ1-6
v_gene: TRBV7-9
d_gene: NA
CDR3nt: TGTGCCAGCAGCCTCCAGGGAATCTATAATTCACCCCTCCACTTT
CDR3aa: CASSLQGIYNSPLHF

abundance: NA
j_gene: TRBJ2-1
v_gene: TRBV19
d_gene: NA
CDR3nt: TGTGCCAGTAGTATAAACAACCAGAACAATGAGCAGTTCTTC
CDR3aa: CASSINNQNNEQFF

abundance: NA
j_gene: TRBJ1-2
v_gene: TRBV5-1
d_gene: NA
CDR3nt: TGCGCCAGCAGCGCGACAAGTACTGGCTACACCTTC
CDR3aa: CASSATSTGYTF

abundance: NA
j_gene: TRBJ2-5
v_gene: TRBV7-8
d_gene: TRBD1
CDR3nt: TGTGCCAGCAGCCTCACCTCAACAGGGGTCGAGACCCAGTACTTC
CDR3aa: CASSLTSTGVETQYF

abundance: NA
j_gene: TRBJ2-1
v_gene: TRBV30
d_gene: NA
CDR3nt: TGTGCCTGGAGTAAGGGGACTTCCTACAATGAGCAGTTCTTC
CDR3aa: CAWSKGTSYNEQFF